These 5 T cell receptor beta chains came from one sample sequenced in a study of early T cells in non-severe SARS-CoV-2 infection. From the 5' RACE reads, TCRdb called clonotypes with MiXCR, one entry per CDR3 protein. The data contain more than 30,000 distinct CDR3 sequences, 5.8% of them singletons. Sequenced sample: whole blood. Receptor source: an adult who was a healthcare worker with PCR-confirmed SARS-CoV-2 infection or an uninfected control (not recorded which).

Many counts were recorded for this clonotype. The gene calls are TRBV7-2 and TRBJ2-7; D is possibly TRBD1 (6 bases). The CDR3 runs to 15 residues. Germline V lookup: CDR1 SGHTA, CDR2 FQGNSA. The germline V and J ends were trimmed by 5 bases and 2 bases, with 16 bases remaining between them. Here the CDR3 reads CASSAIDRPPYEQYF. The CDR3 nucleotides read TGTGCCAGCAGCGCCATAGACAGGCCCCCCTACGAGCAGTACTTC.

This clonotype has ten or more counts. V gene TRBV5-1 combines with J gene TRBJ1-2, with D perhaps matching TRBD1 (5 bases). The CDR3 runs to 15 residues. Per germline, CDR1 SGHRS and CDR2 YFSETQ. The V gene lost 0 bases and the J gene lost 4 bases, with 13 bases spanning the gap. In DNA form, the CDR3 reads TGCGCCAGCAGCTTGGCATCGGGACGGACCTATGGCTACACCTTC. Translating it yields CASSLASGRTYGYTF.

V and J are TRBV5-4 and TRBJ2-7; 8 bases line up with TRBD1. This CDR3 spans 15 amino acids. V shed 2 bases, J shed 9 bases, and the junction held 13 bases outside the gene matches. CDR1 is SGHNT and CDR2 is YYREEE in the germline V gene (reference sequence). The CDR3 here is CASSLPGQGRSGQYF. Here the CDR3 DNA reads TGTGCCAGCAGCTTACCAGGACAGGGCCGCAGTGGGCAGTACTTC.

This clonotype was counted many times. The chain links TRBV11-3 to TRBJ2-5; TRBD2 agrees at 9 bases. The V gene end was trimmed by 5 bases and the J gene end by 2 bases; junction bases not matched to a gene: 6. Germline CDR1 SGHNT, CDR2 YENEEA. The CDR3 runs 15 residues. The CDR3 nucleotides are TGTGCCAGCAGCCCCGGACTAGCGAAACAAGAGACCCAGTACTTC. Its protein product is CASSPGLAKQETQYF.

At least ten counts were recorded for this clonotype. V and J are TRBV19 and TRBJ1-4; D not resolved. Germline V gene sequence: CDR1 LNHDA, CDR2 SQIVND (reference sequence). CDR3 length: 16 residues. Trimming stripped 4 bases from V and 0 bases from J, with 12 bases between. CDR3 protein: CASSRQTTATNEKLFF. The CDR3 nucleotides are TGTGCCAGTAGTAGGCAGACCACCGCAACTAATGAAAAACTGTTTTTT.